One T cell receptor (beta chain) is described in this entry. Its recognized antigen is unknown. Per-nucleotide qualities are absent, and no much larger clonotype sits a single base away. This sample is part of a study of T cells after somatic rescue of genetic block (dated by TCRdb to the early 2020s). In the study overall: The study assessed how robust, over the long term, a T-cell system was when the system had developed through somatic rescue of a genetic block in T-cell development.

The CDR3 runs 15 amino acids, cysteine and phenylalanine included. Of the read, only the CDR3 DNA is kept; its 45 bases are in frame from base 1. Here V drops 6 bases and J drops 2 bases, and the junction holds 9 bases not matched to any gene. In the germline V gene, CDR1 corresponds to MDHEN and CDR2 to SYDVKM. Libraries were constructed by the immunoSEQ multiplex PCR assay. The table comes from immuneACCESS by way of TCRdb, which keeps in-frame sequences with V and J called. Part of the clones is missing from these tables; in studies checked, under half for an unresolved V gene and the rest for unknown reasons. The table for this sample lists roughly 110,000 clones; over 80% of them were counted only once. Of the sample, more than 1.4% falls within the top ten clones.

The sequencing sample was made of peripheral blood mononuclear cells (PBMCs). The chain couples TRBV28 to TRBJ2-7; 8 nucleotides in the junction match TRBD1. The receptor was derived from a woman between 18 and 29 years old. The DNA sequence is given as TGTGCCAGCAGCCCCTCAGGGGGCTTAGCCTACGAGCAGTACTTC. Its amino acids are CASSPSGGLAYEQYF.